This T cell receptor (beta chain) was identified during a study of blood T cell repertoires in COVID-19. Overall study: Material from acute and convalescent COVID-19 was sourced from the United States, Italy and Spain.

Only in-frame clones appear in the TCRdb table, and some are missing; sequencing was by immunoSEQ multiplex PCR. This table has hundreds of thousands of clones, approximately 85% appearing once. The germline CDR1 and CDR2 sequences are LNHDA and SQIVND (reference sequence). The CDR3 is 16 residues long. J was trimmed by 1 base and V by 6 bases; bases with no gene match: 11. Sequencing input: peripheral blood. This chain uses TRBV19 with TRBJ1-1; TRBD1 matches 7 bases. The clonotype was recovered from a human donor in a cohort sampled during active COVID-19. The CDR3 loop is CASRSRFGTANTEAFF. The CDR3 DNA is TGTGCCAGTAGATCACGGTTCGGGACAGCGAACACTGAAGCTTTCTTT.